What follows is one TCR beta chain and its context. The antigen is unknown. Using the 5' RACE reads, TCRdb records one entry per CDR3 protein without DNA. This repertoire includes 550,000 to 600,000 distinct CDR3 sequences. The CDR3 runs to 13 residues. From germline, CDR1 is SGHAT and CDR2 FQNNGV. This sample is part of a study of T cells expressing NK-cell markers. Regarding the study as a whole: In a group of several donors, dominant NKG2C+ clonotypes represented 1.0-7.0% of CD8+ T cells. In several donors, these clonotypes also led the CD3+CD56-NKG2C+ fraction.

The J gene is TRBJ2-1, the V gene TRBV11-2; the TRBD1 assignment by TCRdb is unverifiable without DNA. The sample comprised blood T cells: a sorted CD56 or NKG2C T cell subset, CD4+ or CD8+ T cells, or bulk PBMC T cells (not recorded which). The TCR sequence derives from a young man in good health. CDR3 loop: CASLGQRKNEQFF. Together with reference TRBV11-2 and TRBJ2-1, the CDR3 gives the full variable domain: EAGVAQSPRYKIIEKRQSVAFWCNPISGHATLYWYQQILGQGPKLLIQFQNNGVVDDSQLPKDRFSAERLKGVDSTLKIQPAKLEDSAVYLCASLGQRKNEQFFGPGTRLTVL.